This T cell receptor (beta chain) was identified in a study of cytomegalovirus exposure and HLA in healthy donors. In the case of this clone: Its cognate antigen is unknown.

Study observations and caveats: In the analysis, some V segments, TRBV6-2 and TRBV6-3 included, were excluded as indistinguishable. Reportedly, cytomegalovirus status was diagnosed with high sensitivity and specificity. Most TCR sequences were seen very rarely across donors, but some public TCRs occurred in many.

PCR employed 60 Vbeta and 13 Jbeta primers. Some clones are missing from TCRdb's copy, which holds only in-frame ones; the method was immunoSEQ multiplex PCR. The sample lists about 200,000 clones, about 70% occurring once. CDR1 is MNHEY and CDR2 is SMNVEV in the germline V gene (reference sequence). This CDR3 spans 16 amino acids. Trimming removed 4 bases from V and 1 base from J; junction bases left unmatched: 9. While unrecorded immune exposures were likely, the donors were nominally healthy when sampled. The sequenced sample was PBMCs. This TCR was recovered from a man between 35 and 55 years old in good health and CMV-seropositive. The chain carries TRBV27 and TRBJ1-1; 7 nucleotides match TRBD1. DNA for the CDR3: TGTGCCAGCAGTTCTCCGACAGGGCTAAGGAACACTGAAGCTTTCTTT. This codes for CASSSPTGLRNTEAFF.